The rows below give T cell receptor beta chains drawn from one sample of a study of siplizumab effects on memory and regulatory T cells. Some clones are missing from TCRdb's copy, which holds only in-frame ones; the method was immunoSEQ multiplex PCR. The data contain 60,000 to 80,000 clones, approximately 87% of them singletons. The sample taken for sequencing was memory CD4+ T cells sorted from blood. The receptors here all came from a human donor in good health. Both conserved end residues are part of each CDR3. A D gene is named only where the DNA matches it firmly. Some rows mark clone size as missing; the rest say once, few, many or name a class of expanded clone.

-	TRBV4-2	TRBJ1-5	-	CASSQGPSHNQPQHF	TGTGCCAGCAGCCAAGGGCCATCCCACAATCAGCCCCAGCATTTT
-	TRBV6-4	TRBJ1-1	-	CASSGRGGAEAFF	TGTGCCAGCAGTGGCAGGGGAGGCGCTGAAGCTTTCTTT
-	TRBV6-5	TRBJ2-2	-	CASSYGGAKTGELFF	TGTGCCAGCAGTTACGGAGGAGCTAAAACCGGGGAGCTGTTTTTT
-	TRBV27	TRBJ1-6	-	CASSWGVNSPLHF	TGTGCCAGCAGTTGGGGGGTTAATTCACCCCTCCACTTT
-	TRBV2	TRBJ2-2	-	CASRELWSGELFF	TGTGCCAGCAGGGAACTGTGGTCCGGGGAGCTGTTTTTT
TRBD1	TRBV7-7	TRBJ2-7	-	CASSLGQGLAYEQYF	TGTGCCAGCAGCTTAGGACAGGGGTTAGCCTACGAGCAGTACTTC
-	TRBV23-1	TRBJ1-6	-	CASSARDLQTSPLHF	TGCGCCAGCAGTGCGCGCGACCTACAGACTTCACCCCTCCACTTT
-	TRBV4-1	TRBJ2-5	-	CASSQQGLKTQYF	TGCGCCAGCAGCCAACAGGGTTTGAAGACCCAGTACTTC
TRBD2	TRBV9	TRBJ2-3	-	CASSVGGGASDTQYF	TGTGCCAGCAGCGTGGGCGGGGGGGCGTCAGATACGCAGTATTTT
TRBD1	TRBV5-4	TRBJ2-2	few	CASSLLGGQGTGELFF	TGTGCCAGCAGCCTATTAGGGGGACAGGGCACCGGGGAGCTGTTTTTT
-	TRBV9	TRBJ1-3	-	CASSVNDRNTIYF	TGTGCCAGCAGCGTAAATGACAGAAACACCATATATTTT
TRBD1	TRBV5-1	TRBJ1-3	-	CASSADPGTAGNTIYF	TGCGCCAGCAGCGCCGACCCGGGGACAGCTGGAAACACCATATATTTT
-	TRBV5-1	TRBJ1-2	-	CASSLAVQDADYTF	TGCGCCAGCAGCTTGGCGGTCCAGGACGCGGACTACACCTTC
TRBD1	TRBV6-5	TRBJ1-5	-	CASSGTANQPQHF	TGTGCCAGCAGTGGGACAGCTAATCAGCCCCAGCATTTT
-	TRBV7-2	TRBJ2-7	-	CASSFNSDSSYEQYF	TGTGCCAGCAGCTTCAACTCAGACAGCTCCTACGAGCAGTACTTC
-	TRBV10-3	TRBJ1-2	-	CAISPNPANRYTF	TGTGCCATCAGTCCGAACCCCGCTAACAGATACACCTTC
TRBD2	TRBV6-6	TRBJ2-1	few	CASSYERGFSEQFF	TGTGCCAGCAGTTACGAGCGGGGGTTTAGCGAGCAGTTCTTC
-	TRBV6-1	TRBJ1-2	-	CASGIGALNYGYTF	TGTGCCAGCGGAATAGGGGCGTTGAACTATGGCTACACCTTC
-	TRBV5-6	TRBJ1-1	-	CASSSYNTEAFF	TGTGCCAGCAGCTCTTATAACACTGAAGCTTTCTTT
-	TRBV2	TRBJ2-2	-	CASMTGGRSGELFF	TGTGCCAGTATGACAGGCGGCCGATCCGGGGAGCTGTTTTTT
-	TRBV7-9	TRBJ1-1	-	CASSIQSLGAPEAFF	TGTGCCAGCAGCATACAGTCCTTGGGTGCTCCTGAAGCTTTCTTT
-	TRBV5-5	TRBJ1-2	-	CASSAQLDSNYGYTF	TGTGCCAGCAGCGCCCAATTGGACAGTAACTATGGCTACACCTTC
-	TRBV7-2	TRBJ1-1	-	CASSLGGGGEAFF	TGTGCCAGCAGCTTAGGAGGGGGAGGTGAAGCTTTCTTT
TRBD2	TRBV25-1	TRBJ2-1	-	CASSKSGNNEQFF	TGTGCCAGCAGTAAAAGCGGGAACAATGAGCAGTTCTTC
-	TRBV12-5	TRBJ1-1	once	CASGRQSDTEAFF	TGTGCTAGTGGGCGACAGTCGGACACTGAAGCTTTCTTT
TRBD2	TRBV15	TRBJ2-1	-	CATRLAGGSWGYNEQFF	TGTGCCACCAGGCTAGCGGGAGGCTCTTGGGGATACAATGAGCAGTTCTTC
-	TRBV7-9	TRBJ2-5	-	CASVGEDQETQYF	TGTGCCAGCGTGGGAGAAGACCAAGAGACCCAGTACTTC
-	TRBV6-1	TRBJ1-2	-	CASSERVYGYTF	TGTGCCAGCAGTGAACGAGTGTATGGCTACACCTTC
-	TRBV11-2	TRBJ2-1	-	CASSLEGALNYNEQFF	TGTGCCAGCAGCTTAGAGGGGGCCCTAAACTACAATGAGCAGTTCTTC
TRBD1	TRBV19	TRBJ2-1	few	CASSIDYRGREQFF	TGTGCCAGTAGTATCGATTACAGGGGGCGGGAGCAGTTCTTC
TRBD2	TRBV4-2	TRBJ2-2	-	CASSRGRLAGGNTGELFF	TGTGCCAGCAGCCGAGGGAGACTAGCGGGGGGGAACACCGGGGAGCTGTTTTTT
TRBD1	TRBV5-5	TRBJ2-7	once	CASSLLGQGGNNF	TGTGCCAGCAGCTTATTAGGACAGGGGGGTAACAACTTC
TRBD2	TRBV25-1	TRBJ2-2	-	CASSEPSGRANTGELFF	TGTGCCAGCAGTGAACCCAGCGGGAGGGCGAACACCGGGGAGCTGTTTTTT
-	TRBV2	TRBJ2-3	few	CASSDKRGLTDTQYF	TGTGCCAGCAGTGATAAAAGGGGGTTAACAGATACGCAGTATTTT
-	TRBV7-2	TRBJ1-3	-	CASSSGLENTIYF	TGTGCCAGCAGCTCCGGACTGGAAAACACCATATATTTT
-	TRBV5-6	TRBJ2-5	-	CASSLVSGHTQETQYF	TGTGCCAGCAGCTTGGTGTCAGGACACACGCAAGAGACCCAGTACTTC
-	TRBV5-6	TRBJ2-5	once	CASSLKYGQHPGEETQYF	TGTGCCAGCAGCTTGAAGTACGGACAGCACCCTGGGGAAGAGACCCAGTACTTC
-	TRBV7-9	TRBJ2-5	once	CASSPGGLGETQYF	TGTGCCAGCAGCCCCGGGGGGCTCGGGGAGACCCAGTACTTC
-	TRBV27	TRBJ2-3	-	CASRRDQVVDTQYF	TGTGCCAGCAGAAGAGATCAGGTTGTAGATACGCAGTATTTT
-	TRBV7-2	TRBJ2-7	-	CASSLGTKDKQYF	TGTGCCAGCAGCTTAGGGACTAAGGACAAACAGTACTTC